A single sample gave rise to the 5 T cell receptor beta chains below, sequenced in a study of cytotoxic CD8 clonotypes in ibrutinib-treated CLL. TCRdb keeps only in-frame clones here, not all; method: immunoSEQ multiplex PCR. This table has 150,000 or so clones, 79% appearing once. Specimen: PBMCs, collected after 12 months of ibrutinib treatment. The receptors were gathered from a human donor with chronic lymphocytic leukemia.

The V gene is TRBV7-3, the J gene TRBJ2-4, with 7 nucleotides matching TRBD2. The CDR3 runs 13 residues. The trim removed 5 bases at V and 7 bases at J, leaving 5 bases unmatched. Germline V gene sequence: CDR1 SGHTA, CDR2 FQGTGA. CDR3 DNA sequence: TGTGCCAGCAGCCCCGGACTAGGGAACATTCAGTACTTC. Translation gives CASSPGLGNIQYF. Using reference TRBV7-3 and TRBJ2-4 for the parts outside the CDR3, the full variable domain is GAGVSQTPSNKVTEKGKYVELRCDPISGHTALYWYRQSLGQGPEFLIYFQGTGAADDSGLPNDRFFAVRPEGSVSTLKIQRTERGDSAVYLCASSPGLGNIQYFGAGTRLSVL.

This CDR3 reads CASSPGGVGRQPQHF. In nucleotides, the CDR3 is TGTGCCAGCAGCCCCGGGGGGGTCGGAAGGCAGCCCCAGCATTTT. The rearrangement joins TRBV7-2 to TRBJ1-5, with D perhaps matching TRBD1 (5 bases). V was cut by 5 bases and J by 7 bases, with 18 bases left in between. Germline CDR1 is SGHTA and CDR2 is FQGNSA. The CDR3 length is 15 residues.

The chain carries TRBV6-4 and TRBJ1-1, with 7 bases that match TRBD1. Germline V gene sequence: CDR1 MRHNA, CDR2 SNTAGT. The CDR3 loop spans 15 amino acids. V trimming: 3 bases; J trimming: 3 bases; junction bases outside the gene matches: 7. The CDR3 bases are TGTGCCAGCAGTGAGGCCCCTACAGGGGACACTGAAGCTTTCTTT. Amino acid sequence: CASSEAPTGDTEAFF.

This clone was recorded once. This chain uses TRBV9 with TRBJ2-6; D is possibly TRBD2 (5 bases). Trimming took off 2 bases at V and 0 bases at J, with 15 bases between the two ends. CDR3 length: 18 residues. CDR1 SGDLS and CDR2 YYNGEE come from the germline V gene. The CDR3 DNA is TGTGCCAGCAGCGTTCACCCGACCGACTACTCTGGGGCCAACGTCCTGACTTTC. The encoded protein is CASSVHPTDYSGANVLTF. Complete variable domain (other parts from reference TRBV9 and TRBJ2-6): DSGVTQTPKHLITATGQRVTLRCSPRSGDLSVYWYQQSLDQGLQFLIQYYNGEERAKGNILERFSAQQFPDLHSELNLSSLELGDSALYFCASSVHPTDYSGANVLTFGAGSRLTVL.

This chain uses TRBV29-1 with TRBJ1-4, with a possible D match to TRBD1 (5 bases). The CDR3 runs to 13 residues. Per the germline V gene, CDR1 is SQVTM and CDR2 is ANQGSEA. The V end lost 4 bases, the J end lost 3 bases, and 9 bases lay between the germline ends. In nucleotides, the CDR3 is TGCAGCGTTGGGCAGGGAGCTAATGAAAAACTGTTTTTT. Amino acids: CSVGQGANEKLFF.